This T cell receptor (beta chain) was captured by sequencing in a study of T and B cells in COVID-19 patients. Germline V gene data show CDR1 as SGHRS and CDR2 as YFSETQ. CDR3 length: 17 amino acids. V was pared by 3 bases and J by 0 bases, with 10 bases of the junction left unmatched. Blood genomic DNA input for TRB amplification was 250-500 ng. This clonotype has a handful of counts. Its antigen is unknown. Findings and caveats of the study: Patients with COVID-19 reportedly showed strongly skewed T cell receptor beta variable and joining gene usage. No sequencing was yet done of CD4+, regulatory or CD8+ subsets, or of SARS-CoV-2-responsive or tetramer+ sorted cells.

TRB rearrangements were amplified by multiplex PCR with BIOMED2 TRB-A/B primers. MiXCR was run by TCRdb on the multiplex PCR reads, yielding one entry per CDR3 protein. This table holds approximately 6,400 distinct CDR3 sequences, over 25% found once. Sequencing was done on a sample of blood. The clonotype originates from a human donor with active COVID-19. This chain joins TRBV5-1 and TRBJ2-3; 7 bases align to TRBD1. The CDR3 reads CASSSLITGASTDTQYF. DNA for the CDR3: TGCGCCAGCAGCTCCCTTATTACAGGGGCCAGCACAGATACGCAGTATTTT.